Shown below are 10 T cell receptor beta chains from a single sample sequenced in a study of blood T cell repertoires in COVID-19. Clones were sequenced by immunoSEQ multiplex PCR, and TCRdb holds only the in-frame ones, with some missing. The profile shows about 200,000 clones, roughly 81% of them singletons. Specimen: peripheral blood. The receptors originated from a woman of 80 years or more with acute or convalescent COVID-19.

The chain links TRBV7-9 to TRBJ2-4, with a possible D match to TRBD2 (5 bases). Germline V gene sequence: CDR1 SEHNR, CDR2 FQNEAQ (reference sequence). With 2 bases removed from V and 3 bases from J, the gap between germline ends came to 8 bases. This CDR3 spans 14 amino acids. The CDR3 is CASSLLGGKNIQYF. CDR3 sequence (DNA): TGTGCCAGCAGCTTACTAGGAGGCAAAAACATTCAGTACTTC.

This chain joins TRBV6-2 or TRBV6-3 and TRBJ2-5; 15 bases match TRBD2. The CDR3 has 16 residues. J was trimmed by 2 bases and V by 6 bases; bases with no gene match: 4. Germline V CDR1 and CDR2: MNHEY, SVGEGT. In DNA, the CDR3 is TGTGCCAGCAGCATGGGACTAGCGGGAGGTCAAGAGACCCAGTACTTC. This translates into CASSMGLAGGQETQYF.

The J gene is TRBJ2-7, the V gene TRBV5-1, with 12 bases aligning to TRBD2. CDR1 is SGHRS and CDR2 is YFSETQ in the germline V gene. V lost 5 bases, J lost 1 base, and 4 bases stayed unmatched. This CDR3 region has 15 residues. CDR3 loop: CASRRLAGGSYEQYF. As DNA, the CDR3 is TGCGCCAGCAGGAGGCTAGCGGGAGGGTCCTACGAGCAGTACTTC.

CDR3 region: CASSSKVADSPLHF. The CDR3 DNA reads as TGTGCCAGTAGTTCCAAAGTGGCAGATTCACCCCTCCACTTT. The chain employs TRBV19 and TRBJ1-6, with D unresolved. The CDR3 runs 14 residues. V lost 5 bases and J lost 8, with 13 bases in between. Germline CDR1 reads LNHDA; CDR2 reads SQIVND (reference sequence).

V usage is TRBV28 and J usage is TRBJ1-5; D not resolved. The CDR3 consists of 15 residues. Trimming left V 2 bases short and J 2 bases short, with 10 bases between. Germline V gives CDR1 MDHEN, CDR2 SYDVKM. CDR3 DNA sequence: TGTGCCAGCAGTTTAAGTACGGTGGGCAATCAGCCCCAGCATTTT. Its translation is CASSLSTVGNQPQHF.

The chain uses TRBV10-2 and TRBJ1-6; the match to TRBD1 covers 8 bases. The trim removed 0 bases at V and 4 bases at J, leaving 2 bases unmatched. CDR3 length: 16 residues. The germline CDR1 and CDR2 sequences are WSHSY and SAAADI. CDR3 nucleotides: TGCGCCAGCAGTGAGTCGGGGACAGGTTATAATTCACCCCTCCACTTT. This encodes CASSESGTGYNSPLHF.

The CDR3 sequence is CASSFGTSDTGELFF. In nucleotides, the CDR3 is TGCGCCAGCAGCTTCGGGACTAGCGACACCGGGGAGCTGTTTTTT. The rearrangement uses TRBV5-1 and TRBJ2-2; 10 bases map to TRBD2. CDR1 SGHRS and CDR2 YFSETQ come from the germline V gene. This CDR3 is built from 15 residues. The V and J ends lost 2 bases and 3 bases, in that order; junction bases with no gene match: 1. Supplemented by reference TRBV5-1 and TRBJ2-2, the full variable domain reads KAGVTQTPRYLIKTRGQQVTLSCSPISGHRSVSWYQQTPGQGLQFLFEYFSETQRNKGNFPGRFSGRQFSNSRSEMNVSTLELGDSALYLCASSFGTSDTGELFFGEGSRLTVL.

The chain links TRBV10-3 to TRBJ1-1; D is ambiguous. The germline V and J ends were trimmed by 1 base and 8 bases, with 8 bases remaining between them. Germline CDR1 reads ENHRY; CDR2 reads SYGVKD. There are 12 residues in the CDR3. This chain's CDR3 is CAISELGSEAFF. In DNA, the CDR3 is TGTGCCATCAGTGAGTTGGGGAGCGAAGCTTTCTTT.

V is TRBV5-4 and J is TRBJ2-1; TRBD2 aligns across 12 bases. V lost 0 bases and J lost 12; bases outside the gene matches: 13. Germline assignment: CDR1 SGHNT and CDR2 YYREEE (reference sequence). The CDR3 extends over 17 amino acids. This CDR3 is CASSLVRTTSGSGGQFF. The CDR3 nucleotides read TGTGCCAGCAGCTTGGTCAGGACGACTAGCGGGAGCGGGGGGCAGTTCTTC.

V usage is TRBV30 and J usage is TRBJ2-7; 9 bases are a match to TRBD2. Looked up from germline, CDR1 is GTSNPN and CDR2 is SVGIG (reference sequence). CDR3 length equals 14 residues. V lost 2 bases to trimming and J lost 4 bases; unmatched junction nucleotides: 6. The CDR3 loop is CAWSLAGAGYEQYF. The CDR3 coding sequence is TGTGCCTGGAGTTTAGCGGGAGCGGGATACGAGCAGTACTTC.